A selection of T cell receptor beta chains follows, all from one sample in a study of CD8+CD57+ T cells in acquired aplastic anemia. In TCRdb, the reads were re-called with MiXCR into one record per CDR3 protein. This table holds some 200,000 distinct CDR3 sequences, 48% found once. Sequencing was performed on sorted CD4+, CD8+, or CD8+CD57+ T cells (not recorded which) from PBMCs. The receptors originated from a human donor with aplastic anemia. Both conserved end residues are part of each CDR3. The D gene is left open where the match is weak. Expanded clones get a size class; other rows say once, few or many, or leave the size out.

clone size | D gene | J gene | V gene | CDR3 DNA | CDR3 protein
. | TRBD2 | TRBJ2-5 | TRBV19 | TGTGCCAGTAGTATGGCCGGACTAGCGGGAGGGACGGCTTGGGAGACCCAGTACTTC | CASSMAGLAGGTAWETQYF
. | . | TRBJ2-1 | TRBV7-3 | TGTGCCAGCAGCACCTGGGATGAGCAGTTCTTC | CASSTWDEQFF
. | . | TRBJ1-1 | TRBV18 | TGTGCCAGCTCACCGCCAGCGAGAGTGAACACTGAAGCTTTCTTT | CASSPPARVNTEAFF
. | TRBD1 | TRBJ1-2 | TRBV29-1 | TGCAGCACCCCGGACAGGGGACTTAACTATGGCTACACCTTC | CSTPDRGLNYGYTF
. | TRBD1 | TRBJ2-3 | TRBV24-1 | TGTGCCACCAGTGATTCCCGGGACAGGGACCCAGATACGCAGTATTTT | CATSDSRDRDPDTQYF
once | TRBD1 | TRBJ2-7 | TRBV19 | TGTGCCAGTAGTATCGGGACAGGGGCCTACGAGCAGTACTTC | CASSIGTGAYEQYF
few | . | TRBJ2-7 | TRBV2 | TGTGCCAGCAGGGAAGGGGGATCCTACGAGCAGTACTTC | CASREGGSYEQYF
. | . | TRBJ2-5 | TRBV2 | TGTGCCAGCAGGACCCAGGGACTGGAACAAGAGACCCAGTACTTC | CASRTQGLEQETQYF
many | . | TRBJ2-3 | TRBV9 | TGTGCCAGCAGCGACAATACGCAGTATTTT | CASSDNTQYF
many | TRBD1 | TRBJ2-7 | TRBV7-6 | TGTGCCAGCAGCTTAGCGGGACAGGGGGCTGGAGAGCAGTACTTC | CASSLAGQGAGEQYF
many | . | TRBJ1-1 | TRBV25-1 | TGTGCCAGCAGTGAAGGGGGGGGACATAAGGGAGGTGAAGCTTTCTTT | CASSEGGGHKGGEAFF
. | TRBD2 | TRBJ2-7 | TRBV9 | TGTGCCAGCAGCCTTTCTAGCGGGGGGAGGGAGCAGTACTTC | CASSLSSGGREQYF
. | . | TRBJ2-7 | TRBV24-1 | TGTGCCACCAGTAGAGGGTCCCCCTCCTACGAGCAGTACTTC | CATSRGSPSYEQYF
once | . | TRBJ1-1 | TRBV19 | TGTGCCAGTAGTATCGGCGCACTCACTAGGGTGAACACTGAAGCTTTCTTT | CASSIGALTRVNTEAFF
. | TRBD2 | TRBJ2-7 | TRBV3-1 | TGTGCCAGCAGCCAATACGGGACTAGCGGGAGGAACTACGGGCAGTACTTC | CASSQYGTSGRNYGQYF
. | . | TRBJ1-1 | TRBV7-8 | TGTGCCTGCAGCGGCAGCTACGCAGGGAGACATGCTTTCTTT | CACSGSYAGRHAFF
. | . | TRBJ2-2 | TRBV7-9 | TGTGCCAGCAGCCGCCACAGGGTTGTCGGGGAGCTGTTTTTT | CASSRHRVVGELFF
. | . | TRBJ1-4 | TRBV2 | TGTGCCAGCAGACGGGACCGGGCAACTAATGAAAAACTGTTTTTT | CASRRDRATNEKLFF
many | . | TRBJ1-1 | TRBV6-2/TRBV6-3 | TGTGCCAGCAGGTCTCACTCGAGTGAAGCTTTCTTT | CASRSHSSEAFF
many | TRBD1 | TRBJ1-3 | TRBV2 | TGTGCCAGCAAGGGACAGGCTATCTCTGGAAACACCATATATTTT | CASKGQAISGNTIYF
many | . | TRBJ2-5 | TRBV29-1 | TGCAGCGTTGGTCGGGGGCAAGAGACCCAGTACTTC | CSVGRGQETQYF
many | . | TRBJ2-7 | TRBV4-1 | TGCGCCAGCAGCCCTGAGGGATCTTACGAGCAGTACTTC | CASSPEGSYEQYF
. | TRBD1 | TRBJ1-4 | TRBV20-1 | TGCAGCGGTCGGACAGGAGCTAATGAAAAACTGTTTTTT | CSGRTGANEKLFF
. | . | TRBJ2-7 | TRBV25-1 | TGTGCCAGCAGTGGAGTTGGACTTTTCTCCTACGAGCAGTACTTC | CASSGVGLFSYEQYF
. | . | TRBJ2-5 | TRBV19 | TGTGCCAGTGGGTGGGCCATCCAAGAGACCCAGTACTTC | CASGWAIQETQYF
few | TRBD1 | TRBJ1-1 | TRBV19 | TGTGCCAGTAGTATTGCCCCGACAGGGACTGAAGCTTTCTTT | CASSIAPTGTEAFF
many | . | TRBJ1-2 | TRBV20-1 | TGCAGTGCTAGAGATCCGAGGGGGGGGGACTATGGCTACACCTTC | CSARDPRGGDYGYTF
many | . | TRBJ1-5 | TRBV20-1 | TGCAGTGCTAGGAAGGGCAATCAGCCCCAGCATTTT | CSARKGNQPQHF
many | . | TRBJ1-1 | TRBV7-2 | TGTGCCAGCAGCCCAGTGAGGGGTCCTCGTTCTGGTGAAGCTTTCTTT | CASSPVRGPRSGEAFF
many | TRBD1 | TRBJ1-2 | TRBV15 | TGTGCCACCAGCAGGGCGACAGGGGGGGACTATGGCTACACCTTC | CATSRATGGDYGYTF
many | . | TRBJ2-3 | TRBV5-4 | TGTGCCAGCAGTCGGGGGAGCTCCTTCACAGATACGCAGTATTTT | CASSRGSSFTDTQYF
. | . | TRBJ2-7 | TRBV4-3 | TGCGCCAGCAGCCAAGGCAGCGACTACGAGCAGTACTTC | CASSQGSDYEQYF
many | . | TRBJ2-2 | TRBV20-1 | TGCAGTGCTAGGGTTAGCGGAGCGAACACCGGGGAGCTGTTTTTT | CSARVSGANTGELFF
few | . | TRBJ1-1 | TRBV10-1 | TGCGCCAGCAGTGAGGGGCTAGGAGTCACTGAAGCTTTCTTT | CASSEGLGVTEAFF
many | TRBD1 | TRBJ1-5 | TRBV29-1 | TGCAGCGTTAGGACAGGGGGTGGGGGCAATCAGCCCCAGCATTTT | CSVRTGGGGNQPQHF
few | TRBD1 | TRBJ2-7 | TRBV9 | TGTGCCAGCAGCGCGGGGACAGGGGGCTACGAGCAGTACTTC | CASSAGTGGYEQYF
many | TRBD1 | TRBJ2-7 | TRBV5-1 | TGCGCCAGTGCAACCGGGACAGGGGCGCGGCAGTACTTC | CASATGTGARQYF
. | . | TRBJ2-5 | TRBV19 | TGTGCCAGTAGTGTAGGGGGGCTGGGGCGAGAGACCCAGTACTTC | CASSVGGLGRETQYF
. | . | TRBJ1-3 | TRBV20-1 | TGCAGTGCTAGAGCGGGAACTGGAGACACCATATATTTT | CSARAGTGDTIYF
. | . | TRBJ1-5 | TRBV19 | TGTGCCAGTAGTAGACAAGAGACCCAGCATTTT | CASSRQETQHF
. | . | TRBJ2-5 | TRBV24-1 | TGTGCCACCAGTGATTTGCAAATCCGGGGCACCCAAGAGACCCAGTACTTC | CATSDLQIRGTQETQYF
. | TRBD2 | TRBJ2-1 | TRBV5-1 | TGCGCCAGCAGCCTTAGCGGGGGGGCGAACACCGGGGAGCAGTTCTTC | CASSLSGGANTGEQFF
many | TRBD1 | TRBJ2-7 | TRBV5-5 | TGTGCCAGCAGCCGGCAGGGGGCCTACGAGCAGTACTTC | CASSRQGAYEQYF
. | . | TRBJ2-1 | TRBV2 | TGTGCCAGCTCACCCTCTCTATCACGGGGCAATGAGCAGTTCTTC | CASSPSLSRGNEQFF
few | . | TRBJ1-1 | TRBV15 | TGTGCCACCAGCAGAGACAAAACCGCTTTCTTT | CATSRDKTAFF
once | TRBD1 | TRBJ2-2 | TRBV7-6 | TGTGCCAGCAGCCCGGACAGGGAGTACACCGGGGAGCTGTTTTTT | CASSPDREYTGELFF
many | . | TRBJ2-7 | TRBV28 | TGTGCCAGCAGTCGGGGGACCCCCTACGAGCAGTACTTC | CASSRGTPYEQYF
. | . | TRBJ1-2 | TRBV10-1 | TGCGCCAGCAGTGAGGGCAGGGCCTATGGCTACACCTTC | CASSEGRAYGYTF
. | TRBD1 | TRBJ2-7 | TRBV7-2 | TGTGCCAGCAGTTCGACAGGGGGGTTCGACGAGCAGTACTTC | CASSSTGGFDEQYF
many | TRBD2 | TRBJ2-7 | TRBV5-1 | TGCGCCAGCAGCTTGGGTCTGTCTAGCGGGAGGAGCTCCTACGAGCAGTACTTC | CASSLGLSSGRSSYEQYF
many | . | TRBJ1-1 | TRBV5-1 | TGCGCCAGCAGCTTGGTGGGACAAAACACTGAAGCTTTCTTT | CASSLVGQNTEAFF
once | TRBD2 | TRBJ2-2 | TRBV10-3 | TGTGCCATCAGTGAGCGCGCGGGGGTAAGGACCGGGGAGCTGTTTTTT | CAISERAGVRTGELFF